This entry describes one T cell receptor beta chain. Its antigen is as yet unknown. This entry is derived from a study of OX40 agonist ivuxolimab in advanced cancers. The wider study: Clinicians treated patients with ivuxolimab, an agonistic anti-OX40 (CD134) antibody.

Sampled blood was obtained at baseline, cycle 4 day 1, and cycle 7 day 1. Study outcomes and limitations: CD8+ T cells averaged more expanded clones than CD4+. CD4+ and CD8+ blood T cells expanded clonally by week 6 at 0.1 to 3.0 mg/kg.

This CDR3 is 13 amino acids long. Germline CDR1 is MDHEN and CDR2 is SYDVKM. The V gene lost 2 bases and the J gene lost 4 bases, with 6 bases spanning the gap. Method: immunoSEQ multiplex PCR; TCRdb's copy keeps in-frame clones and lacks some. The sample shows 8,000 to 11,000 clones, 77% of them seen only once. Here the sequenced sample was CD4+ or CD8+ T cells sorted from blood, taken in a trial of the OX40 agonist ivuxolimab. The chain uses TRBV28 and TRBJ2-1, with TRBD2 as a possible D gene (5 bases). The receptor was derived from an adult with an advanced solid tumor such as melanoma, head and neck, liver or kidney cancer. The CDR3 coding sequence is TGTGCCAGCAGTTTAGGAGGTTACAATGAGCAGTTCTTC. Its protein is CASSLGGYNEQFF.